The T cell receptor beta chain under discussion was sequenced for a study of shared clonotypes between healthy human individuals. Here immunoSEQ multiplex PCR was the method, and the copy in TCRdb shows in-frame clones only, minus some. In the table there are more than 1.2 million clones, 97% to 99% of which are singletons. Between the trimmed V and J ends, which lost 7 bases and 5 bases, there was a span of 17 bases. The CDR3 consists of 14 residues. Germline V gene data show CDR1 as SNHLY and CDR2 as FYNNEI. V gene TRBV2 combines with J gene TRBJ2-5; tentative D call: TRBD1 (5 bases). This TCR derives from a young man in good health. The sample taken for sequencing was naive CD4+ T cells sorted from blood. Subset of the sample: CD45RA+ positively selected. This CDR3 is CASIPDIKTETQYF. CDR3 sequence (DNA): TGTGCCAGCATCCCGGACATAAAAACGGAGACCCAGTACTTC.